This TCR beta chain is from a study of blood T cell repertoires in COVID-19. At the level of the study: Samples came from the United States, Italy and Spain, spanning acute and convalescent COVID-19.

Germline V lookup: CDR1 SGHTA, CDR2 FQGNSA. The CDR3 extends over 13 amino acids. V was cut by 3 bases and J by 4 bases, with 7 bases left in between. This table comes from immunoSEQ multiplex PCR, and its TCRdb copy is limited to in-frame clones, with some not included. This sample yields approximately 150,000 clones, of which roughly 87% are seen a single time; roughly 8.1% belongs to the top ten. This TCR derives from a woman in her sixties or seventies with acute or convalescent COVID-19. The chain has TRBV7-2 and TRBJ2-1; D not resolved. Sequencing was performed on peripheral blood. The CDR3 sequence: CASSFGRYNEQFF. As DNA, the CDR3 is TGTGCCAGCAGCTTTGGCCGATACAATGAGCAGTTCTTC.